What follows are 3 T cell receptor beta chains derived from one specimen sequenced in a study of graft-versus-host responses after intestinal transplantation. Their target antigens are unknown. Profiling relied on immunoSEQ multiplex PCR, and the TCRdb table lists in-frame clones only, not all of them. The sample shows about 90,000 clones, about 91% of them seen only once. The sequencing here drew on unstimulated CD4+ T cells sorted from spleen or lymph node cells, taken before transplant. Receptors were obtained from a human donor who was the organ donor for an intestinal transplant.

This chain connects TRBV30 to TRBJ2-7; maybe TRBD1 (6 bases). This CDR3 is 13 amino acids long. Trimming stripped 3 bases from V and 5 bases from J, with 14 bases between. Germline CDR1 GTSNPN, CDR2 SVGIG (reference sequence). This chain's CDR3 is CAWSVGQSHEQYF. The CDR3 DNA sequence: TGTGCCTGGAGCGTAGGACAGTCCCACGAGCAGTACTTC.

The sample holds one count of this clone. V gene TRBV18 combines with J gene TRBJ1-1; unclear D gene. The CDR3 covers 15 residues. Trimming pared 3 bases from V and 2 bases from J, leaving 13 bases between. Germline V gene lookup returns CDR1 KGHSH and CDR2 LQKENI. The CDR3 region is CASSPAIPGNTEAFF. The DNA of the CDR3 is TGTGCCAGCTCACCCGCAATACCGGGAAACACTGAAGCTTTCTTT.

The rearrangement uses TRBV9 and TRBJ1-1; 8 bases align to TRBD1. With V trimmed by 4 bases and J by 4 bases, 6 bases remained unmatched. Germline V gene sequence: CDR1 SGDLS, CDR2 YYNGEE. This CDR3 spans 14 amino acids. The CDR3 sequence: CASSPRTGTTEAFF. DNA for the CDR3: TGTGCCAGCAGCCCGCGGACAGGGACCACTGAAGCTTTCTTT. The full variable domain, its missing parts supplied by reference TRBV9 and TRBJ1-1, is DSGVTQTPKHLITATGQRVTLRCSPRSGDLSVYWYQQSLDQGLQFLIQYYNGEERAKGNILERFSAQQFPDLHSELNLSSLELGDSALYFCASSPRTGTTEAFFGQGTRLTVV.